The clone carrying this T cell receptor beta chain was recorded a few times. The antigen remains undetermined. All donors qualified as healthy HIV-negative adults and had experienced no recent acute infections or vaccinations. The data stem from a study of shared clonotypes between healthy human individuals. Replicate PCRs for sorted subsets used approximately 220 ng DNA; this equaled 25,000 to 35,000 T cell genomes. Assay: immunoSEQ multiplex PCR; the TCRdb copy retains only in-frame clones and omits some. The table has 1 million to 1.2 million clones, 77% seen once. Findings and limits, study-wide: Estimated richness was generally greater in naive than memory subsets. Tissues were not sampled, only blood, and their repertoires likely differ.

Germline V gene lookup returns CDR1 LNHNV and CDR2 YYDKDF (reference sequence). V was shortened by 0 bases and J by 3 bases, with 11 bases between the two germline ends. This CDR3 contains 15 residues. Sequenced input: memory CD4+ T cells from PBMCs. Subset given: CD45RA-negative fraction. The rearrangement joins TRBV15 to TRBJ1-2; TRBD1 might be the D (6 bases). This sequence was found in a man younger than 35 in good health. Some clones in this sample may be carry-over from other donors' samples. CDR3 amino acids: CATSRDRGADYGYTF. Written as DNA, the CDR3 is TGTGCCACCAGCAGAGATCGGGGGGCGGACTATGGCTACACCTTC.